Listed below are T cell receptor beta chains from one sample, sequenced in a study of blood T cell repertoires in COVID-19. Data came from immunoSEQ multiplex PCR; TCRdb stores just in-frame clones and leaves some out. The sample lists tens of thousands of clones, roughly 89% occurring once. The sequenced sample consisted of peripheral blood. The receptors shown here come from a man aged 55 to 70 with acute or convalescent COVID-19. The CDR3 runs from the conserved cysteine through the conserved F or W. The D gene is left open where the match is weak.

D: NA
J: TRBJ2-5
length: 14
V: TRBV2
CDR3: CASKRQPLMETQYF

D: TRBD1
J: TRBJ1-2
length: 14
V: TRBV3-1/TRBV3-2
CDR3: CASRQQGARIGYTF

D: NA
J: TRBJ1-2
length: 14
V: TRBV3-1/TRBV3-2
CDR3: CASSQGGGNYGYTF

D: NA
J: TRBJ2-7
length: 15
V: TRBV2
CDR3: CASSAEGALSYEQYF

D: NA
J: TRBJ2-7
length: 13
V: TRBV30
CDR3: CAWSVTGDWEQYF

D: NA
J: TRBJ1-2
length: 12
V: TRBV5-4
CDR3: CASSLDRYGYTF

D: TRBD2
J: TRBJ2-1
length: 13
V: TRBV29-1
CDR3: CSAISGVYNEQFF

D: TRBD1
J: TRBJ1-2
length: 15
V: TRBV4-1
CDR3: CASSPDRGINYGYTF

D: NA
J: TRBJ2-1
length: 15
V: TRBV7-9
CDR3: CASSLLTVGGNEQFF

D: TRBD1
J: TRBJ1-1
length: 14
V: TRBV4-1
CDR3: CASSLDRGIAEAFF

D: NA
J: TRBJ1-1
length: 14
V: TRBV19
CDR3: CASTLTGGETEAFF

D: NA
J: TRBJ1-5
length: 15
V: TRBV3-1/TRBV3-2
CDR3: CASSHSGDSNQPQHF

D: NA
J: TRBJ1-2
length: 15
V: TRBV4-3
CDR3: CASSQDYGGNYGYTF

D: TRBD1
J: TRBJ1-1
length: 15
V: TRBV7-2
CDR3: CASSLQGQGYTEAFF

D: NA
J: TRBJ1-3
length: 14
V: TRBV5-4
CDR3: CASSADLSGNTIYF

D: NA
J: TRBJ1-2
length: 15
V: TRBV4-3
CDR3: CASSQDGGGYYGYTF

D: NA
J: TRBJ1-2
length: 15
V: TRBV14
CDR3: CASSPRPPGLGGYTF

D: TRBD1
J: TRBJ2-3
length: 15
V: TRBV2
CDR3: CASTGTGRRTDTQYF

D: TRBD2
J: TRBJ2-1
length: 15
V: TRBV4-2
CDR3: CASSQEAGGYNEQFF

D: TRBD1
J: TRBJ1-1
length: 15
V: TRBV6-5
CDR3: CASSYSGTGLTEAFF

D: NA
J: TRBJ1-2
length: 14
V: TRBV10-3
CDR3: CAISESTRNYGYTF

D: TRBD2
J: TRBJ2-7
length: 16
V: TRBV7-2
CDR3: CASSFYSGGIYYEQYF

D: TRBD1
J: TRBJ2-7
length: 14
V: TRBV9
CDR3: CASSVAGGGYEQYF

D: NA
J: TRBJ2-7
length: 15
V: TRBV18
CDR3: CASSGGSGWVGEQYF

D: NA
J: TRBJ2-7
length: 13
V: TRBV28
CDR3: CASREGSAYEQYF

D: NA
J: TRBJ1-6
length: 14
V: TRBV27
CDR3: CASSYRVFSSPLHF

D: NA
J: TRBJ1-1
length: 13
V: TRBV16
CDR3: CASSQIGGDSAFF

D: NA
J: TRBJ2-3
length: 16
V: TRBV15
CDR3: CATSRVGASGADTQYF

D: TRBD1
J: TRBJ2-7
length: 14
V: TRBV19
CDR3: CASTGTGTADEQYF

D: NA
J: TRBJ2-2
length: 12
V: TRBV11-2
CDR3: CASSSRPGELFF

D: NA
J: TRBJ1-3
length: 11
V: TRBV2
CDR3: CASTTGNTIYF

D: NA
J: TRBJ1-1
length: 14
V: TRBV2
CDR3: CASRSGHGVTEAFF

D: TRBD1
J: TRBJ2-7
length: 13
V: TRBV9
CDR3: CASSKDRLGEQYF

D: NA
J: TRBJ1-3
length: 14
V: TRBV5-4
CDR3: CASSLMGAENTIYF

D: TRBD1
J: TRBJ1-1
length: 15
V: TRBV4-2
CDR3: CASSQDVTGNTEAFF

D: NA
J: TRBJ1-6
length: 14
V: TRBV28
CDR3: CASRPGDYNSPLHF

D: NA
J: TRBJ2-4
length: 16
V: TRBV19
CDR3: CASSIAGKGAKNIQYF

D: NA
J: TRBJ2-1
length: 17
V: TRBV4-1
CDR3: CASSQNILPTVGSEQFF

D: NA
J: TRBJ2-1
length: 14
V: TRBV4-3
CDR3: CASSQDRGGGEQFF

D: NA
J: TRBJ1-5
length: 13
V: TRBV7-6
CDR3: CASSPSGNQPQHF

D: NA
J: TRBJ1-2
length: 13
V: TRBV12-3/TRBV12-4
CDR3: CASTSPGGYGYTF

D: NA
J: TRBJ2-1
length: 13
V: TRBV4-1
CDR3: CASSSGGGNEQFF

D: TRBD1
J: TRBJ1-4
length: 15
V: TRBV18
CDR3: CASSPRTGQHEKLFF

D: NA
J: TRBJ1-2
length: 14
V: TRBV11-2
CDR3: CASSLVNSNYGYTF

D: TRBD2
J: TRBJ2-1
length: 15
V: TRBV19
CDR3: CASKPSGVSYNEQFF

D: TRBD1
J: TRBJ1-4
length: 16
V: TRBV4-2
CDR3: CASSQDRTGANEKLFF

D: NA
J: TRBJ1-2
length: 14
V: TRBV19
CDR3: CASSIMGQNYGYTF

D: TRBD1
J: TRBJ1-6
length: 14
V: TRBV30
CDR3: CACTTGTGNSPLHF

D: NA
J: TRBJ2-1
length: 16
V: TRBV7-9
CDR3: CASSLFLGHPNNEQFF

D: NA
J: TRBJ2-3
length: 14
V: TRBV5-1
CDR3: CASSLQKPTDTQYF

D: TRBD1
J: TRBJ1-2
length: 13
V: TRBV19
CDR3: CASSLGQGVGYTF

D: NA
J: TRBJ1-2
length: 17
V: TRBV15
CDR3: CATSRGSQVTTNYGYTF

D: NA
J: TRBJ1-5
length: 16
V: TRBV27
CDR3: CASRPAGGLSNQPQHF

D: NA
J: TRBJ1-1
length: 15
V: TRBV10-3
CDR3: CAISESQTPNTEAFF

D: TRBD2
J: TRBJ2-1
length: 15
V: TRBV5-1
CDR3: CASSLAGGAGNEQFF

D: NA
J: TRBJ2-2
length: 15
V: TRBV4-3
CDR3: CASSQAVTTGGELFF

D: NA
J: TRBJ2-7
length: 11
V: TRBV10-2
CDR3: CASSAGSEQYF